Shown below are 3 T cell receptor beta chains from a single sample sequenced in a study of blood T cells in healthy people across ages. For the second PCR, which ran for roughly 7 to 11 cycles, a sample-barcoded 5' primer and a J-beta primer mix were used. TCRdb analysed the 5' RACE reads with MiXCR anew, one entry per CDR3 protein. The data show some 750,000 distinct CDR3 sequences, about 24% seen once. The sequenced sample consisted of blood. Receptors were obtained from a man in his sixties or seventies in good health.

CDR3 protein: CASSLAGFYNEQFF. The CDR3 region has the DNA TGTGCCAGCAGTTTAGCGGGGTTCTACAATGAGCAGTTCTTC. The genes are TRBV12-3 or TRBV12-4 and TRBJ2-1; D ambiguous. The CDR3 has 14 amino acids. Trimming cost V 0 bases and J 3 bases, with 6 bases left between them.

CDR3 loop: CSARLVTSGYEQYF. In DNA form, the CDR3 reads TGCAGTGCTAGATTAGTAACTAGTGGGTACGAGCAGTACTTC. The chain joins TRBV20-1 to TRBJ2-1; D may be TRBD2 (5 bases). With the DNA end fitting TRBJ2-7 better, the J assignment may be wrong. The CDR3 has 14 amino acids. Germline-derived CDR1 and CDR2 are DFQATT and SNEGSKA (reference sequence).

As concerns this clonotype: At one end the junction does not follow the germline gene, possibly because of a read error. The chain uses TRBV6-2 or TRBV6-3 and TRBJ2-7; D could derive from TRBD1 or TRBD2 (5 bases each). In germline, CDR1 is MNHEY, CDR2 SVGEGT. This CDR3 has 15 amino acids. CDR3 nucleotide sequence: TGTGCCAGTGCCCGGCCAGGGAGTGTCTACAATGAGCCGTTCTTC. It yields the protein CASARPGSVYNEPFF.